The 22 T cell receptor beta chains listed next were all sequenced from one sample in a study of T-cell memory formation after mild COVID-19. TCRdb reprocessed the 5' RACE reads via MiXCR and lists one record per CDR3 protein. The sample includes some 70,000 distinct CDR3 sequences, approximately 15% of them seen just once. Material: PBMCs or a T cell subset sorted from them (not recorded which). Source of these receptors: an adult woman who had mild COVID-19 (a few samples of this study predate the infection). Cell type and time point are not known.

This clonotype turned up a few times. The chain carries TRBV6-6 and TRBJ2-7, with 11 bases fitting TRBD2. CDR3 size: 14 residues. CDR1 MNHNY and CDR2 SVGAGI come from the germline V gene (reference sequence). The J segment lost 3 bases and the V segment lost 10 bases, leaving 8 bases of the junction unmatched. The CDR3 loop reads CATTRLAGNYEQYF. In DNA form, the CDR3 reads TGTGCCACCACCCGACTAGCGGGGAACTACGAGCAGTACTTC.

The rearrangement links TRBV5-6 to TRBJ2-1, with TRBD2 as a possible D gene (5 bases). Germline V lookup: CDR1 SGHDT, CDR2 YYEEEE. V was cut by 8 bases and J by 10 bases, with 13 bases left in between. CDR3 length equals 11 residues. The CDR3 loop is CARSQEREQFF. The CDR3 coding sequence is TGTGCCAGAAGCCAGGAGCGGGAGCAGTTCTTC.

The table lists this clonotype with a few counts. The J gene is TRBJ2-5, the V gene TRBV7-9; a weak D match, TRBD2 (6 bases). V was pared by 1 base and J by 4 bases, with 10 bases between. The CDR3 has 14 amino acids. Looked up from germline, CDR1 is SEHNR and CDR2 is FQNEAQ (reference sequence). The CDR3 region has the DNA TGTGCCAGCAGCTTAGGTGGAGGGCCAGAGACCCAGTACTTC. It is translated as CASSLGGGPETQYF.

The CDR3 here is CASSQVITGGTNEKLFF. The CDR3 region has the DNA TGCGCCAGCAGCCAAGTTATAACAGGGGGGACTAATGAAAAACTGTTTTTT. The chain uses TRBV4-1 and TRBJ1-4, with 8 nucleotides matching TRBD1. Trimming took 1 base from V and 2 from J; bases not matched to a gene: 6. The CDR3 is 17 residues long. Per the germline V gene, CDR1 is MGHRA and CDR2 is YSYEKL.

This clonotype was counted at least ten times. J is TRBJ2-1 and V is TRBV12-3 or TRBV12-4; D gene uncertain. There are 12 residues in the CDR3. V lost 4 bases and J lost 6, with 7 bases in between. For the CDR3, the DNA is TGTGCCAGCAGTTCCTCCCTCAATGAGCAGTTCTTC. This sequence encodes CASSSSLNEQFF.

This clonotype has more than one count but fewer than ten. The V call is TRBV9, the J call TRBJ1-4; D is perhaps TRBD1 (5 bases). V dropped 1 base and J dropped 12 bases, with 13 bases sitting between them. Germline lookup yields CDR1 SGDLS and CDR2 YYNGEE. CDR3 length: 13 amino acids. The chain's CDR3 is CASSVWDGTELFF. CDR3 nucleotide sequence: TGTGCCAGCAGCGTATGGGACGGAACGGAACTGTTTTTT. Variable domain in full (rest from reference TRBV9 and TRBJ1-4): DSGVTQTPKHLITATGQRVTLRCSPRSGDLSVYWYQQSLDQGLQFLIQYYNGEERAKGNILERFSAQQFPDLHSELNLSSLELGDSALYFCASSVWDGTELFFGSGTQLSVL.

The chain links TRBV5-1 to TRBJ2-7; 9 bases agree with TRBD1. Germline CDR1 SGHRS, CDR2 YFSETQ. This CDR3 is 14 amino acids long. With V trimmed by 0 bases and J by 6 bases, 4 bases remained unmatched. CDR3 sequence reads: CASSLAGTGREQYF. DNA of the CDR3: TGCGCCAGCAGCTTGGCAGGGACAGGGCGCGAGCAGTACTTC.

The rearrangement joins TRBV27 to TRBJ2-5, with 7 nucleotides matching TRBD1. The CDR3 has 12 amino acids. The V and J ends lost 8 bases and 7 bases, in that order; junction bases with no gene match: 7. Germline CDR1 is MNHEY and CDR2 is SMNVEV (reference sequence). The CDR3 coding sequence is TGTGCCAGCTTAGACAGGGACGGGACCCAGTACTTC. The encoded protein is CASLDRDGTQYF.

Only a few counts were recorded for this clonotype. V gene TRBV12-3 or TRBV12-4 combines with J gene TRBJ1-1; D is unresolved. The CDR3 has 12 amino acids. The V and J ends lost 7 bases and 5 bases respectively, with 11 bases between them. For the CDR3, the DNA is TGTGCCAGCACCTCGGGTCGGACTGAAGCTTTCTTT. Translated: CASTSGRTEAFF.

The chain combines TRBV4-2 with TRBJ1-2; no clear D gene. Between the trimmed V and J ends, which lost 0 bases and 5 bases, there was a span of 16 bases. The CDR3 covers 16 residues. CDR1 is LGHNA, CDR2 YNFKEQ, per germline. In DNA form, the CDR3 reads TGTGCCAGCAGCCAAGATGACGGGGAGCGTTTATATGGCTACACCTTC. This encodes CASSQDDGERLYGYTF.

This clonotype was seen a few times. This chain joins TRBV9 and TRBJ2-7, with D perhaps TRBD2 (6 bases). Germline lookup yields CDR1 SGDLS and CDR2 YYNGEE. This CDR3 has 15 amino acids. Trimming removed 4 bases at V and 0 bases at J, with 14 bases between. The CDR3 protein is CASSPGARSSYEQYF. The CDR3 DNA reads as TGTGCCAGCAGCCCGGGAGCAAGGAGCTCCTACGAGCAGTACTTC.

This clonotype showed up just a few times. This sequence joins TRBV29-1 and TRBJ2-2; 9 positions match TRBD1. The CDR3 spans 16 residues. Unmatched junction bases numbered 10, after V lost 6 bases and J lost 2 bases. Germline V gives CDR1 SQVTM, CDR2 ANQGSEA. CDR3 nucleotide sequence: TGCAGCGTCCGCCCCTTGGACAGGGGAAACACCGGGGAGCTGTTTTTT. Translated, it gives CSVRPLDRGNTGELFF.

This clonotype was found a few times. In DNA form, the CDR3 reads TGTGCCAGCAGCGCCAGGGGGGAGAACACTGAAGCTTTCTTT. Translating gives CASSARGENTEAFF. This chain joins TRBV11-3 and TRBJ1-1, with 7 bases that match TRBD1. Looked up from germline, CDR1 is SGHNT and CDR2 is YENEEA. The CDR3 runs to 14 residues. The trim removed 5 bases at V and 1 base at J, leaving 4 bases unmatched.

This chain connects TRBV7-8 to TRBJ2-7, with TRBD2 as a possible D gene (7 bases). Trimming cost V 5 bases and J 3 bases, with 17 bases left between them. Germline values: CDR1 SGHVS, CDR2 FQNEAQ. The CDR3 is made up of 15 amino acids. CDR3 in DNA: TGTGCCAGCAGCCTGCCTGGGGGGGCCATCTACGAGCAGTACTTC. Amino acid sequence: CASSLPGGAIYEQYF. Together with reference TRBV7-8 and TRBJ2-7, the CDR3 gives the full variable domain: GAGVSQSPRYKVAKRGQDVALRCDPISGHVSLFWYQQALGQGPEFLTYFQNEAQLDKSGLPSDRFFAERPEGSVSTLKIQRTQQEDSAVYLCASSLPGGAIYEQYFGPGTRLTVT.

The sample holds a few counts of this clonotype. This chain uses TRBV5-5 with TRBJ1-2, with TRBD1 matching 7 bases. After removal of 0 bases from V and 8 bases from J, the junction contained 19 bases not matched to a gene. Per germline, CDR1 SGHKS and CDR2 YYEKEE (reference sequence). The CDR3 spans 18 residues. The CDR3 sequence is CASSLEGAVISPQGGYTF. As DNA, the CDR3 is TGTGCCAGCAGCTTGGAGGGGGCAGTCATATCGCCCCAGGGCGGCTACACCTTC. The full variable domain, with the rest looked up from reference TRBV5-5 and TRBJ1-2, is DAGVTQSPTHLIKTRGQQVTLRCSPISGHKSVSWYQQVLGQGPQFIFQYYEKEERGRGNFPDRFSARQFPNYSSELNVNALLLGDSALYLCASSLEGAVISPQGGYTFGSGTRLTVV.

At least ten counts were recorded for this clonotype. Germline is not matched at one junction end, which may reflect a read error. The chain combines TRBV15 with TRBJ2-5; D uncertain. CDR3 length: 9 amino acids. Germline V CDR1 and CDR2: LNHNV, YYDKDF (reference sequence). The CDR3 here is CDYQETQYF. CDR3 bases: TGTGACTACCAGGAGACCCAGTACTTC.

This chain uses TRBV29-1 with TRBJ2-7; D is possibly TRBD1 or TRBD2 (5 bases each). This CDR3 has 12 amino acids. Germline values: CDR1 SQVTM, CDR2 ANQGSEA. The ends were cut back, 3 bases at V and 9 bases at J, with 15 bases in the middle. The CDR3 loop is CSVDDPSGRQYF. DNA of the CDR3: TGCAGCGTTGACGATCCTTCGGGGCGGCAGTACTTC.

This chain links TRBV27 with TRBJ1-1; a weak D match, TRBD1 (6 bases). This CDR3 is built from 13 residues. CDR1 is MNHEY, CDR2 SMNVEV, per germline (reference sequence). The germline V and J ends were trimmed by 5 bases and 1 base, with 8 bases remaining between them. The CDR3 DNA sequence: TGTGCCAGCAGTAAGGGACAGAACACTGAAGCTTTCTTT. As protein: CASSKGQNTEAFF.

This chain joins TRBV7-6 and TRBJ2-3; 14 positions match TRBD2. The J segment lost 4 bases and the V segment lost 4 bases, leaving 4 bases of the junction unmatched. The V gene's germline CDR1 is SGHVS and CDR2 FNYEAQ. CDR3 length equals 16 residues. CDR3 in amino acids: CASSSGLAGGSDTQYF. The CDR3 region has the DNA TGTGCCAGCAGCTCTGGACTAGCGGGGGGTTCAGATACGCAGTATTTT.

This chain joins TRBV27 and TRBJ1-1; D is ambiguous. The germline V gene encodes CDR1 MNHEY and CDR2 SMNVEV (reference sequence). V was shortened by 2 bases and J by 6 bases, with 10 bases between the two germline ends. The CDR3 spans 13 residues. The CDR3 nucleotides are TGTGCCAGCAGTTTAAGCCTCGGCGCTGAAGCTTTCTTT. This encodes CASSLSLGAEAFF.

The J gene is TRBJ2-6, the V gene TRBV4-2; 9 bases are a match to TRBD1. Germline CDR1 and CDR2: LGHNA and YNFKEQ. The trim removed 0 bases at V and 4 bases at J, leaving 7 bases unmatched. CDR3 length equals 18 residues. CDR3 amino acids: CASSQDLTGGAGANVLTF. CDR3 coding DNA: TGTGCCAGCAGCCAAGATCTGACAGGGGGTGCAGGGGCCAACGTCCTGACTTTC.

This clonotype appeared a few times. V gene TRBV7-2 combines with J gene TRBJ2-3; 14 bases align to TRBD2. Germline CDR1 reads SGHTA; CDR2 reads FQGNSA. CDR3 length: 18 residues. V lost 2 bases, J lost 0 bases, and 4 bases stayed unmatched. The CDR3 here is CASSLPGTSGGSTDTQYF. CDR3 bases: TGTGCCAGCAGCTTACCGGGGACTAGCGGGGGTAGCACAGATACGCAGTATTTT.